Sequencing of this TCR beta chain was carried out in a study of T cell changes during pregnancy in multiple sclerosis. Assay used: immunoSEQ multiplex PCR; TCRdb lists only in-frame clones, some missing. The sample yields 70,000 to 85,000 clones, approximately 90% seen once. V dropped 1 base and J dropped 7 bases, with 8 bases sitting between them. This CDR3 has 13 residues. The germline V gene has CDR1 MRHNA and CDR2 SNTAGT. The V gene is TRBV6-4, the J gene TRBJ2-1; D remains ambiguous. This clonotype was sampled from a female donor with multiple sclerosis, enrolled in a pregnancy study. Source: peripheral blood, taken before pregnancy. The CDR3 region has the DNA TGTGCCAGCAGTGACTTCTCCGGTAATGAGCAGTTCTTC. Encoded protein: CASSDFSGNEQFF.